Listed below are T cell receptor beta chains from one sample, sequenced in a study of cytomegalovirus exposure and HLA in healthy donors. The repertoire was sequenced with immunoSEQ multiplex PCR; TCRdb's copy has only in-frame clones and lacks some. The repertoire has fewer than 150,000 clones, around 77% of them found once; the top ten carry around 5%. Sequenced: PBMCs. These receptors all stem from a man aged 45-65 years in good health and CMV-seropositive. Both conserved end residues are part of each CDR3. A D gene is named only where the DNA matches it firmly. Clone sizes are given selectively: once, few, many, or a class where the clone is expanded.

CASSLGTGASTDTQYF	TRBV5-1	TRBD1	-
CASSPDRGEAFF	TRBV5-1	TRBD1	-
CASSSFSGRSLGEQFF	TRBV11-2	TRBD2	few
CASSYLGTRGVYEQYF	TRBV6-5	TRBD2	-
CASSEFKTVAGDTQYF	TRBV25-1	-	-
CASSLAPSGGQTQYF	TRBV7-8	TRBD2	-
CASSYRSGRGSDTQYF	TRBV6-5	-	-
CASSSGQENEKLFF	TRBV7-9	TRBD1	-
CASSSSPSGTYGQYF	TRBV5-1	TRBD2	-
CASSHSQTDGYTF	TRBV23-1	-	-
CASSPQGGSYNSPLHF	TRBV4-1	-	-
CASSLSGGYNEQFF	TRBV19	TRBD2	few
CASSQEGSGLLVSDTQYF	TRBV4-1	-	-
CAITGLAGNEQYF	TRBV10-3	TRBD2	few
CASSFPGQGTEQYF	TRBV7-9	TRBD1	few
CASSQKLATGETQYF	TRBV5-4	-	-
CASSLSPRASTIYF	TRBV27	-	-
CASSYGQGNQPQHF	TRBV6-6	-	-
CASRGGGYGYTF	TRBV7-2	-	-
CASSRTMDRDTHGYTF	TRBV4-1	TRBD1	-
CASSLPGGTEAFF	TRBV5-4	-	-
CASSRSGANVLTF	TRBV5-4	-	-
CASRTPLNTEAFF	TRBV4-1	-	-
CASSSAGQGGSTDTQYF	TRBV27	TRBD1	-
CASRPGGASPEQFF	TRBV6-1	TRBD1	-
CASSPGATNEKLFF	TRBV7-9	-	-
CASSYGGASTDTQYF	TRBV6-5	-	-
CASSSARGGTNEKLFF	TRBV11-2	TRBD1	-
CAMGATGNAYEQYF	TRBV10-3	-	-
CASSLTRWTDTQYF	TRBV7-2	-	-
CASSGAGLSTEAFF	TRBV10-2	-	-
CASSFRQGLGYTF	TRBV5-1	TRBD1	-
CASSRGRDESYGYTF	TRBV18	-	-
CASSSGGLVTGNTIYF	TRBV5-6	-	-
CASSPWTSGGSYNEQFF	TRBV28	TRBD2	few
CASSQLRDRGHEQYF	TRBV7-2	TRBD1	-
CASSLSSSSGRAEQFF	TRBV7-2	TRBD2	once
CASSVGQGLNTEAFF	TRBV6-6	TRBD1	-
CASSLPGGSQYF	TRBV7-2	-	-
CASSPGLLDRGHEQYF	TRBV4-1	TRBD1	few
CASSYSRGQNYGYTF	TRBV6-5	TRBD1	-
CASSPGRRRAGSTGELFF	TRBV14	-	-
CASSYPYSAGYEKLFF	TRBV6-6	-	-
CASFGRGHGYTF	TRBV28	-	-
CASSLGDRRSDTQYF	TRBV7-9	TRBD1	-
CAWSIQAPGSEAFF	TRBV30	-	-
CASSLGVETQYF	TRBV5-1	-	-
CASSEQGGSYNEQFF	TRBV2	-	-
CASSSGTSGTRGYEQYF	TRBV5-1	TRBD2	-
CASRDRSYNEQFF	TRBV10-2	-	-
CATSSQGNTEAFF	TRBV15	-	few
CASSVGGGRSSYEQYF	TRBV6-6	TRBD2	-
CASSYTGGIGEKLFF	TRBV7-2	TRBD1	-
CASSYSGFTGANVLTF	TRBV6-5	-	-
CAWTGQGAQPQHF	TRBV30	TRBD1	-